One TCR beta chain is described in this entry. Its antigen is still unknown. No quality values exist for individual bases; no much larger clone is one base distant. Receptor amplification or capture employed the immunoSEQ multiplex PCR assay. A mixture of 60 forward primers for TCR Vbeta segments and 13 reverse primers for TCR Jbeta segments was used in the multiplex PCR. The CDR3 region of rearranged TCR beta genes was amplified from genomic DNA by a multiplex PCR assay. On the Illumina HiSeq System, the amplified TCR beta libraries were sequenced as 87-base-pair reads. The authors processed their data as follows. Across the 500 to 850 repertoires, a later analysis counted 78 million or so unique TCR beta chains, some 11 million of which were shared by at least two donors. A nearest-neighbor algorithm error-corrected the raw reads and collapsed the reads into unique sequences, merging closely related sequences to remove PCR and sequencing errors. CDR3 sequences were aligned to IMGT reference sequences to assign V, D and J gene segments. Each retained sequence needed at least a six-nucleotide match to both a V gene segment and a J gene segment. Rearrangements were called productive when the CDR3 lacked stop codons and stayed in frame with V and J; all others were non-productive. Following IMGT convention, CDR3 was defined as the stretch from the second conserved V-encoded cysteine to the conserved J-encoded phenylalanine. The earlier analysis of 587 of the donors excluded any sequence lacking an unambiguous match to a single V gene segment. In an earlier analysis of 587 of the donors, V segments were called functional above 56.7% productive rearrangements and were called segregating when the between-donor standard deviation exceeded 5%. A statistical classification framework was built for diagnosing cytomegalovirus status from the catalog of TCR beta chain sequences. V and J gene assignment, in a later analysis, came from comparing TCR nucleotide sequences with IMGT/GENE-DB human TR gene sequences. Using the TCRdist pipeline, a later analysis assigned CDR3 sequences along with most-parsimonious VDJ recombination scenarios. In a later analysis, every TCR beta chain was defined by the combination of its CDR3 amino acid sequence and its V-gene family, and reads without a unique V-gene family were dropped. In a later analysis, some 600 highly shared, low-generation-probability nucleotide sequences were removed to address suspected cross-contamination and a sequencing artifact. For each public chain, a later analysis derived a clonal expansion index from normalized ranks of inferred template counts within each repertoire. Generation probabilities in a later analysis came from a VDJ recombination model fitted to out-of-frame rearrangements, and those results were checked against IGoR. In a later analysis, TCR-TCR, TCR-HLA and TCR-CMV co-occurrence was scored with hypergeometric tests, and a repertoire-size bias correction was applied to TCR pairs. A later analysis estimated false discovery rates by permuting HLA or CMV assignments 20 times. In a later analysis, co-occurring TCRs were grouped using DBSCAN, with TCRdist sequence similarity added in when clustering inside HLA-allele-positive subsets. Repertoires with fewer than 30,000 or more than 120,000 public chains were left out of co-occurrence clustering, as were four to six repertoires with anomalous nucleotide sharing. What TCRdb holds here is the immuneACCESS table cut down to in-frame rearrangements. Part of the clones is not present; checked against another copy, under half of the missing clones reflect an unresolved V gene, and the others are unexplained. The V and J calls and clone size come from that table; D and trimming were worked out from the DNA. The sample table holds 100,000 to 150,000 clones, of which roughly 68% were seen once. Jointly, the top ten make up almost 6% of the sample.

This sample is part of a study of cytomegalovirus exposure and HLA in healthy donors (TCRdb year 2017). Study-wide context: In an earlier analysis of approximately 640 of the donors, 250 to 350 Gb of sequence data and 120 million or so unique TCR beta sequences from 150 million to 200 million T cells were reported. Approximately 310 gigabases of sequencing data and approximately 84 million unique TCR sequences were included in an early release covering 550 to 800 HLA-typed donors. Of the 350 to 450 genotyped donors, approximately 81% were placed in the genetic ancestry cluster associated with self-reported Caucasian donors. The study was designed to test whether signatures of past pathogen exposure could be identified by cataloging public T cell receptors. The T cell repertoires of several hundred subjects were profiled by immunosequencing and related to cytomegalovirus serostatus. Along with the approximately 700-subject first cohort, a separate validation cohort of about 110 different subjects was used. To predict cytomegalovirus infection status, the study brought together high-throughput TCR immunosequencing, statistical association of individual TCRs with disease status, and machine learning. In a later analysis, previously published TCR beta repertoires from some 640 donors were re-analyzed and high-resolution HLA genotyping was added so that TCR occurrence patterns could be studied. Rather than drawing on any new phenotypic data, the later analysis identified candidate immune exposures from TCR beta sequences and the way those sequences occurred across donors. An earlier analysis of 587 of the donors applied high-throughput TCR beta sequencing to assess whether each TCR beta V gene segment acted as functional or pseudogenic. Donor age, sex, ethnicity and CMV serostatus were compiled alongside the repertoire data. Genome-wide SNP genotypes for about 55% of the roughly 670 donors were used in a later genetic analysis, which treated that subset as a discovery cohort. All discovery cohort repertoires had been generated on a single sequencing platform. HLA typing covered class I and class II loci at four-digit resolution. The number of donors typed differed by locus, with roughly 620-630 for A, B, C, DRB1 and DQB1, roughly 520 for DQA1, over 600 for DPA1, and about 450 for DPB1. Roughly 5 DR-DQ haplotypes were handled as single units for association and clustering, since linkage in the cohort was strong. Across some 400 genotyped donors of the cohort, an average of about 250,000 unique TCR beta nucleotide sequences per donor were sequenced, and approximately 19% of those sequences were non-productive. General study outcomes and caveats: Because HLA typing was missing for some donors at each locus, association tests included only the typed subset. An earlier analysis of some 590 of the donors showed that most TCR beta V segments appeared in productive rearrangements either about 87% or about 30% of the time, which broadly matched IMGT annotations. Some IMGT-functional V segments, including TRBV6-2 and TRBV6-3, could not be distinguished by the 87-base-pair reads and were therefore excluded. A cluster of highly shared sequence variants was judged likely to be a technical artifact of the sequencing pipeline. This cohort had only TCR beta chains sequenced, and the lack of alpha or paired-chain data limited which features could be detected. While some public TCRs were present in many individuals, most TCR sequences turned up only very rarely across donors. A later analysis associated approximately 17,000 TCR beta sequences with specific HLA alleles at a false discovery rate of 0.05. The study gave a list of more than 150 TCR beta chains associated with cytomegalovirus. Immune exposure information for the cohort was limited to CMV serostatus. Cytomegalovirus status was reported to be diagnosed by the classifier with high specificity and sensitivity in both the original and validation cohorts. In a later analysis, most CMV-associated TCR beta chains were found to appear HLA-restricted, with HLA associations seemingly driven largely by CMV exposure. Because counts were too low, approximately 15 rarely observed V segments, including chromosome 9 orphons, were excluded from the earlier analysis of about 500 of the donors. A further reported finding was that TCR beta sequences accurately predicted the HLA-A and HLA-B alleles for most subjects in the first cohort. Linkage disequilibrium might explain the correlated functional status among segregating V segments, but an unknown experimental factor could not be excluded. According to a later genetic analysis, donors in an Asian-associated ancestry cluster had fewer N-insertions in productive TCRs than the approximately 670-donor mean. Presence/absence analyses assumed roughly uniform sequencing depth across donors, an assumption that may not hold. When HLA alleles, especially DR and DQ, strongly co-occurred, TCR associations were difficult to assign to individual alleles. A few of the identified cytomegalovirus-associated TCR beta chains were confirmed in vitro to be specific for cytomegalovirus antigens. An association between a missense DCLRE1C variant and V-gene and J-gene trimming of TCR beta chains was found in a later genetic analysis and replicated in an independent cohort. Several of the top co-occurrence clusters appeared to be linked to parvovirus B19, influenza, CMV and Epstein-Barr virus, according to a later analysis. According to the authors, the approach could potentially be generalized to other disease states and immunological phenotypes. In a later analysis, the rate of TCR association differed among HLA loci, with DRB1 alleles having the most associated TCRs and HLA-C alleles having the fewest. In a later analysis, HLA-associated TCR beta chains were found to be more clonally expanded and to have lower generation probabilities than equally common non-associated chains.

In total, fewer than 750 healthy bone marrow donors made up the cohort. At the time of sampling, all cohort members were nominally healthy, though unrecorded immune exposures were likely present. The donor was CMV seropositive and belonged to the group of 250 to 300 seropositive cohort members. A peripheral blood sample was collected from each donor, and TCR beta sequencing was performed on peripheral blood mononuclear cells. The Qiagen DNeasy Blood Extraction Kit was used to extract genomic DNA from the blood cell samples. The trim is 5 bases for V and 6 bases for J, with a gap of 22 bases between the germline ends. Based on the germline V gene (reference sequence), the CDR1 and CDR2 sequences are GTSNPN and SVGIG. The CDR3 starts with the cysteine, ends with the phenylalanine, and has 15 residues. Just CDR3 DNA is preserved here, 45 bases in frame from base 1.

Sequenced: PBMCs. This chain is built from TRBV30 and TRBJ1-2, with TRBD1 as a weak D call on 5 bases. The TCR sequence derives from a woman between 50 and 59 years old in good health and CMV-seropositive. The DNA reads as follows: TGTGCCTGGTCAAACCCCTCGACAGATAGGCATGGCTACACCTTC. It is translated as CAWSNPSTDRHGYTF. The full variable domain, with segments outside the CDR3 supplied by the reference TRBV30 and TRBJ1-2 proteins, appears as SQTIHQWPATLVQPVGSPLSLECTVEGTSNPNLYWYRQAAGRGLQLLFYSVGIGQISSEVPQNLSASRPQDRQFILSSKKLLLSDSGFYLCAWSNPSTDRHGYTFGSGTRLTVV.